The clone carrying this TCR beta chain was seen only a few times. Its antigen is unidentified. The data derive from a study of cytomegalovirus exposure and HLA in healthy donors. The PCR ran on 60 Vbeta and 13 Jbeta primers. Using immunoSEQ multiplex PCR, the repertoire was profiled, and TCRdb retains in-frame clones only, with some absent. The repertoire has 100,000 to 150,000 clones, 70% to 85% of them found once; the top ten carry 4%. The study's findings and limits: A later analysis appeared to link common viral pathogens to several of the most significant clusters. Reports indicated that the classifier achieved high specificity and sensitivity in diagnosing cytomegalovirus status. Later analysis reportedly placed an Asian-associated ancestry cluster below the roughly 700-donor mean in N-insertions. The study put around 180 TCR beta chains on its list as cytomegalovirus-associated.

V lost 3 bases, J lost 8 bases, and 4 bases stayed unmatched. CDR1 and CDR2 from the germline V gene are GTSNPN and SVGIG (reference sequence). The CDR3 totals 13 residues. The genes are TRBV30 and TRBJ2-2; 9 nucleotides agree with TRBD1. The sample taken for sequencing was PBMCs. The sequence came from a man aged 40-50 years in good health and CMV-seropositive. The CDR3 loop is CAWRGTGKGELFF. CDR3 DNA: TGTGCCTGGAGGGGGACAGGGAAAGGGGAGCTGTTTTTT.